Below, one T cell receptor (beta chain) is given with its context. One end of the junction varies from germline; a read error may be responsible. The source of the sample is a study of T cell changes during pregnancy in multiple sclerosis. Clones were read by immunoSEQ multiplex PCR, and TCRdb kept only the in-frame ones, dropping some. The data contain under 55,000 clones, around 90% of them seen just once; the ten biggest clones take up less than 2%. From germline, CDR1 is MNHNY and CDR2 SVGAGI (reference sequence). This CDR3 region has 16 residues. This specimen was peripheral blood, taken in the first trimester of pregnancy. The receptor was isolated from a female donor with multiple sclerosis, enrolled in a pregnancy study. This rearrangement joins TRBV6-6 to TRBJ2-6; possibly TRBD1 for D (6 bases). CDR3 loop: CASSYLRGSRANVLTF. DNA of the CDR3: TGTGCCAGCAGTTATCTCAGGGGCTCTAGGGCCAACGTCCTGACTTTC.